This TCR beta chain came from a study of tumor-infiltrating lymphocytes in primary liver carcinoma. Study as a whole: Staging placed the tumors at T1-T3 N0M0, and they measured about 4 to 11 cm across.

A primer in the constant region served to generate TCR beta cDNA from approximately 450 ng of total RNA. ARM-PCR was slightly modified, and three nested multiplex PCR rounds with it gave rise to the TCR beta libraries. The first two PCR rounds used TRBV1-TRBV30 forward primers with a C-beta reverse primer, 10 to 11 cycles each. TCRdb ran MiXCR on the multiplex PCR reads and lists one entry per CDR3 protein. This table holds approximately 120,000 distinct CDR3 sequences, 64% found once. Findings and limits, study-wide: Overlap between tumor regions exceeded overlap of tumor with adjacent tissue or blood.

V was clipped by 7 bases and J by 6 bases, with 13 bases between them. CDR1 is DFQATT and CDR2 is SNEGSKA in the germline V gene (reference sequence). This CDR3 region has 11 residues. As to this clonotype: Its antigen is as yet unknown. A much bigger clone sits one base away, suggesting this may be a read error.

Co-extraction of RNA and DNA was performed on about 18-30 mg of unsorted bulk tissue. Infection with HBV was chronic in patients; they were treatment-naive. Sequencing was carried out using liver tumor tissue from sampling region 3. Indicated subset: tumor region T3, left-lateral pole. The origin of this receptor is a woman aged 55 to 70 with primary liver carcinoma and hepatitis B virus infection. The chain recombines TRBV20-1 with TRBJ2-7; D remains ambiguous. The CDR3 protein is CSEPQFGEQYF. CDR3 in DNA: TGCAGTGAGCCACAGTTTGGCGAGCAGTACTTC.